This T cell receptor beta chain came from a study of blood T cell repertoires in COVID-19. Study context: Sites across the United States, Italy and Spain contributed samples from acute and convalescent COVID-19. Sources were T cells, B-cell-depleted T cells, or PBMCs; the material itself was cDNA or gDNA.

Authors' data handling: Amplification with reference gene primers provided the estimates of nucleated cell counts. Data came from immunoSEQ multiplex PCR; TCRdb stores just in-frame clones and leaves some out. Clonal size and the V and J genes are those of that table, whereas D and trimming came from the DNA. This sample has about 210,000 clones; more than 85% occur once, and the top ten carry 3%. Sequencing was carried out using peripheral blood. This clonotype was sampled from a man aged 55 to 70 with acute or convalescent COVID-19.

The CDR3 loop reads CASSHIRRGQGAGNTIYF. The CDR3, as DNA: TGTGCCAGCAGCCATATTCGGCGCGGACAGGGAGCCGGAAACACCATATATTTT. The chain combines TRBV28 with TRBJ1-3; 8 bases fit TRBD1. The V segment lost 6 bases and the J segment 4 bases; nucleotides outside the gene matches: 17. Germline V lookup: CDR1 MDHEN, CDR2 SYDVKM. The CDR3 covers 18 residues.